Below are 11 T cell receptor beta chains sequenced from a single sample in a study of CD8+CD57+ T cells in acquired aplastic anemia. Before being chosen for sequencing, patients had shown CD8+CD57+ cell expansion by flow cytometry. The template for TCR beta VDJ and CDR3 sequence profiling was genomic DNA. TCRdb called the reads again in MiXCR, with one record for every CDR3 protein. The sample holds roughly 190,000 distinct CDR3 sequences, more than 45% seen once. Sequencing used sorted CD4+, CD8+, or CD8+CD57+ T cells (not recorded which) from PBMCs. These receptors were taken from a human donor with aplastic anemia.

A few counts support this clonotype. The rearrangement joins TRBV2 to TRBJ1-3; tentative D call: TRBD1 (6 bases). V was shortened by 6 bases and J by 3 bases, with 9 bases between the two germline ends. The CDR3 length is 13 residues. Germline V lookup: CDR1 SNHLY, CDR2 FYNNEI. The CDR3 region is CASSGDIGNTIYF. The CDR3 DNA is TGTGCCAGCAGCGGGGACATTGGAAACACCATATATTTT.

This clonotype was counted ten times or more. The V call is TRBV20-1, the J call TRBJ1-4; possibly TRBD1 for D (5 bases). The CDR3 has 13 amino acids. Trimming left V 4 bases short and J 5 bases short, with 11 bases between. The germline V gene has CDR1 DFQATT and CDR2 SNEGSKA (reference sequence). CDR3 sequence reads: CSATGGANEKLFF. The CDR3 bases are TGCAGTGCTACCGGCGGGGCAAATGAAAAACTGTTTTTT.

In its sample, this clonotype was seen many times. The chain has TRBV7-3 and TRBJ2-2, with D unresolved. V lost 4 bases and J lost 3, with 15 bases in between. The CDR3 length is 16 residues. Germline V lookup: CDR1 SGHTA, CDR2 FQGTGA. The CDR3 coding sequence is TGTGCCAGCAGCTCTGCTGCTAGAGGCGACACCGGGGAGCTGTTTTTT. It encodes CASSSAARGDTGELFF.

This clonotype has just a few counts. The chain links TRBV12-3 or TRBV12-4 to TRBJ1-2; perhaps TRBD1 as D (6 bases). The CDR3 runs 16 residues. V was trimmed by 0 bases and J by 11 bases, leaving 22 bases between them. The chain's CDR3 is CASSLAHGSYGTKYTF. The CDR3 DNA follows: TGTGCCAGCAGTTTAGCGCACGGATCCTACGGGACAAAATACACCTTC.

This clonotype appeared a few times. V gene TRBV10-3 combines with J gene TRBJ1-2; 8 bases match TRBD1. Germline V gene data show CDR1 as ENHRY and CDR2 as SYGVKD. V was clipped by 10 bases and J by 8 bases; unmatched bases: 21. The CDR3 loop spans 16 amino acids. DNA of the CDR3: TGTGCCAGCAGGAAGACCGGGACAGGATTCATGGGCGGCTACACCTTC. Protein product: CASRKTGTGFMGGYTF.

The chain recombines TRBV11-1 with TRBJ1-5; 10 bases line up with TRBD1. V dropped 3 bases and J dropped 7; count of bases not matched to a gene: 12. Germline CDR1 reads SGHAT; CDR2 reads FQDESV (reference sequence). The CDR3 consists of 17 residues. The CDR3 nucleotides read TGTGCCAGCAGCTTGTCACCGGGACAGGGGATGGAGCAGCCCCAGCATTTT. Translated: CASSLSPGQGMEQPQHF.

The CDR3 is CATSSIATTPSPLHEQFF. The CDR3 coding sequence is TGTGCCACCAGTAGTATAGCGACTACCCCTAGCCCCTTACATGAGCAGTTCTTC. The rearrangement links TRBV24-1 to TRBJ2-1, with a possible D match to TRBD2 (5 bases). Trimming removed 6 bases from V and 8 bases from J, with 28 bases in between. This CDR3 contains 18 residues. Germline assignment: CDR1 KGHDR and CDR2 SFDVKD.

CDR3 region: CSARSSGNTIYF. The CDR3 DNA sequence: TGCAGTGCTAGGTCGTCTGGAAACACCATATATTTT. V gene TRBV20-1 combines with J gene TRBJ1-3; the D is unclear. The length of the CDR3 is 12 residues. V dropped 3 bases and J dropped 1 base, with 4 bases sitting between them. Looked up from germline, CDR1 is DFQATT and CDR2 is SNEGSKA (reference sequence).

This clonotype was found many times. V gene TRBV5-5 combines with J gene TRBJ1-5; D is perhaps TRBD1 (5 bases). The germline CDR1 and CDR2 sequences are SGHKS and YYEKEE (reference sequence). The CDR3 is 16 residues long. Deletions cut 3 bases from V and 2 bases from J, with 15 bases between. The CDR3 protein is CASSSNGGVGNQPQHF. In DNA form, the CDR3 reads TGTGCCAGCAGCTCAAATGGGGGGGTGGGCAATCAGCCCCAGCATTTT.

This clonotype was observed a single time. This chain links TRBV29-1 with TRBJ1-1; D remains ambiguous. CDR3 length: 11 residues. Germline CDR1 and CDR2: SQVTM and ANQGSEA. V lost 8 bases, J lost 1 base, and 8 bases lay in between. DNA for the CDR3: TGCAGCTTGGTACAGAACACTGAAGCTTTCTTT. Protein product: CSLVQNTEAFF.

This clonotype was recorded many times. J is TRBJ2-1 and V is TRBV5-1; 8 bases fit TRBD1. From germline, CDR1 is SGHRS and CDR2 YFSETQ. V was pared by 3 bases and J by 8 bases, with 4 bases of the junction left unmatched. This CDR3 contains 13 residues. CDR3 in amino acids: CASSSGTGDEQFF. The CDR3 nucleotides read TGCGCCAGCAGCTCCGGGACAGGCGATGAGCAGTTCTTC.